This TCR beta chain stems from a study of T cell repertoires in aging, cancer and after chemotherapy. Study as a whole: Clear clonal overlap appeared across healthy donor samples taken over several months to years.

Points from the study as a whole: Across the chemotherapy interval, each cancer cohort showed higher median generation probability, suggesting thymic rebound.

Concerning this clonotype: The antigen is not known.

V was shortened by 3 bases and J by 12 bases, with 21 bases between the two germline ends. Germline values: CDR1 SQVTM, CDR2 ANQGSEA. This CDR3 spans 14 amino acids. The template was genomic DNA from peripheral blood, not RNA. Multiplex touch-down PCR with TRB-A/B primers amplified rearranged V-D-J TRB sequences. TCRdb re-derived calls from the multiplex PCR reads in MiXCR, one entry per CDR3 protein. The sample lists nearly 11,000 distinct CDR3 sequences, roughly 42% occurring once. The sequenced material came from blood. This rearrangement joins TRBV29-1 to TRBJ2-1, with D unresolved. This clonotype was obtained from a human donor in good health. The CDR3 loop reads CSVETPKAAGGQFF. CDR3 sequence (DNA): TGCAGCGTTGAGACCCCGAAGGCGGCTGGTGGGCAGTTCTTC.